This TCR beta chain appears in the sequencing data of a study of shared clonotypes between healthy human individuals. The authors ran the assay at deep level. Using immunoSEQ multiplex PCR, the repertoire was profiled, and TCRdb retains in-frame clones only, with some absent. The table has 2 million or so clones, over 85% seen once. Naivety among CD8 cells was defined by CD45RO negativity and positive CCR7 selection, thereby excluding terminally differentiated effector memory CD45RA+ cells. Germline V lookup: CDR1 MNHNY, CDR2 SVGAGI (reference sequence). The J segment lost 3 bases and the V segment lost 4 bases, leaving 1 base of the junction unmatched. The CDR3 runs to 14 residues.

This clonotype was obtained from a young man in good health. V is TRBV6-6 and J is TRBJ1-4; 8 positions agree with TRBD1. The material sequenced was naive CD8+ T cells sorted from blood. CDR3: CASSSDRANEKLFF. The CDR3 DNA is TGTGCCAGCAGTTCGGACAGGGCTAATGAAAAACTGTTTTTT.